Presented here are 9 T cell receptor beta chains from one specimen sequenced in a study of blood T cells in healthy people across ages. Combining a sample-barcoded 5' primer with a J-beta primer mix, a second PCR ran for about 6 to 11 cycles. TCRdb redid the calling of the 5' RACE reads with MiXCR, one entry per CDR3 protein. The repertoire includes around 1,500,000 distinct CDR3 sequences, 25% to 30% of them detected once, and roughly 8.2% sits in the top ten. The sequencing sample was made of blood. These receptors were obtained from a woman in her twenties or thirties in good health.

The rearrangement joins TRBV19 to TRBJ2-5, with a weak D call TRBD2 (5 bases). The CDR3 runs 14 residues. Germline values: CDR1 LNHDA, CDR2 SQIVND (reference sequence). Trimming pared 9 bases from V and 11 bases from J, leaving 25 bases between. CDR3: CASQDSGKNNEQYF. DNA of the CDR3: TGTGCCAGCCAGGATTCGGGGAAGAACAATGAGCAGTACTTC.

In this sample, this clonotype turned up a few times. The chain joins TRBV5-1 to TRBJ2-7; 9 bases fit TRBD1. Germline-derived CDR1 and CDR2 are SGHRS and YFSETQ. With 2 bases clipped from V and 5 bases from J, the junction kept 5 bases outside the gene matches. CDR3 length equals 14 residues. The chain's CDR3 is CASSLRDRDDEQYF. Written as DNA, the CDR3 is TGCGCCAGCAGCTTACGGGACAGGGACGACGAGCAGTACTTC.

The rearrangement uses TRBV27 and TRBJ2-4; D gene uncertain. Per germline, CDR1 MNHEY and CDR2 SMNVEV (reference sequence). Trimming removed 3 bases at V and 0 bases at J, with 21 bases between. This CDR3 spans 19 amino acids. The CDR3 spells CASSFKSSGRYGAKNIQYF. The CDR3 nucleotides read TGTGCCAGCAGTTTCAAATCGTCTGGGCGTTACGGAGCCAAAAACATTCAGTACTTC.

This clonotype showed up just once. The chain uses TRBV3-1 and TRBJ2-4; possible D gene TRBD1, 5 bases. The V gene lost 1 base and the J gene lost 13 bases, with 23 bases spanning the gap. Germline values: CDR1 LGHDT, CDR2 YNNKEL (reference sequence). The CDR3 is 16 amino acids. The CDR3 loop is CASSQGIRVMANEQYF. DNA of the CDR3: TGTGCCAGCAGCCAAGGGATCAGGGTGATGGCGAATGAGCAGTACTTC.

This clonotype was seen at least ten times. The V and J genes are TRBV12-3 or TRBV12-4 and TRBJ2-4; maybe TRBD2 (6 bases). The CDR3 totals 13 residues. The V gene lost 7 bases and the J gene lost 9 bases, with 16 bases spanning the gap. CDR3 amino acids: CASTPEGWSIQYF. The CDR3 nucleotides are TGTGCCAGCACCCCGGAGGGCTGGAGCATTCAGTACTTC.

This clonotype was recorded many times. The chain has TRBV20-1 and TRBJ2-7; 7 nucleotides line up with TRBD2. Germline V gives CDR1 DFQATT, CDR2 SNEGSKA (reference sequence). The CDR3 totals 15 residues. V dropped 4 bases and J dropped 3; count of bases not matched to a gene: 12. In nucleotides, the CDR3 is TGCAGTGCTACTCATCAACCGGGACTAATCTACGAGCAGTACTTC. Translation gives CSATHQPGLIYEQYF.

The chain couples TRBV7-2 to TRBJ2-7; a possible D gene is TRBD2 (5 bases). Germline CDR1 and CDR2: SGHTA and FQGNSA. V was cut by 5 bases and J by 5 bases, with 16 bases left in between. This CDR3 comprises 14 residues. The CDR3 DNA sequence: TGTGCCAGCAGCGATTCGTACGGGGTCCACGAGCAGTACTTC. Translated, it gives CASSDSYGVHEQYF.

This CDR3 is CASSLAPKGQGSKNIQYF. CDR3 nucleotides: TGTGCCAGCAGCTTAGCTCCCAAGGGACAGGGGAGCAAAAACATTCAGTACTTC. The rearrangement links TRBV11-2 to TRBJ2-4; 10 bases are a match to TRBD1. This CDR3 comprises 18 residues. Germline values: CDR1 SGHAT, CDR2 FQNNGV. V gave up 1 base and J gave up 3 bases; unmatched junction bases: 9.

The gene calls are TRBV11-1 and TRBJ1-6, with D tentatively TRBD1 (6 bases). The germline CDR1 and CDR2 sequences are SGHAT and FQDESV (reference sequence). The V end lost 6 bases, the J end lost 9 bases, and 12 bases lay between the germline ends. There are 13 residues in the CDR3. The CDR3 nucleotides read TGTGCCAGCAGTTCCGGCAGGGGTTCACCCCTCCACTTT. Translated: CASSSGRGSPLHF.